This T cell receptor beta chain was sequenced in a study of OX40 agonist ivuxolimab in advanced cancers. Whole-study context: The patients received ivuxolimab by intravenous route every 2 weeks at 0.01 to 10 mg/kg. Study outcomes and limitations: The average count of expanded clones was higher among CD8+ T cells than among CD4+.

Repertoires were generated with immunoSEQ multiplex PCR, while TCRdb's copy carries only in-frame clones and drops some. The sample includes around 70,000 clones, 83% of them seen just once. CDR1 GTSNPN and CDR2 SVGIG come from the germline V gene (reference sequence). CDR3 length equals 11 residues. Trimming took off 4 bases at V and 8 bases at J, with 11 bases between the two ends. This clone was found once. Antigen: not known. The chain couples TRBV30 to TRBJ1-2, with a possible D match to TRBD1 (6 bases). The receptor was isolated from an adult with an advanced solid tumor such as melanoma, head and neck, liver or kidney cancer. The sequences come from CD4+ or CD8+ T cells sorted from blood, collected in a trial of the OX40 agonist ivuxolimab. CDR3 amino acids: CAWTQGGGYTF. DNA for the CDR3: TGTGCCTGGACTCAAGGGGGGGGCTACACCTTC.